The 25 T cell receptor beta chains reported below all come from one sample, sequenced in a study of control samples from healthy donors and cancer patients. Profiled with immunoSEQ multiplex PCR; TCRdb holds only in-frame clones, not every one. The sample includes approximately 83,000 clones, 85% to 95% seen only once; the top ten take about 1.5%. Material for sequencing was blood. These receptors were obtained from a woman aged 25 to 39 in good health.

This clone was recorded only once. The CDR3 spells CASSVEWVNEQFF. The CDR3 DNA sequence: TGTGCCAGCAGCGTAGAGTGGGTCAATGAGCAGTTCTTC. The gene calls are TRBV9 and TRBJ2-1; D is unresolved. CDR3 length equals 13 residues. Germline CDR1 reads SGDLS; CDR2 reads YYNGEE. V gave up 0 bases and J gave up 6 bases, with 7 bases separating them. The whole variable domain, filled in from reference TRBV9 and TRBJ2-1, reads DSGVTQTPKHLITATGQRVTLRCSPRSGDLSVYWYQQSLDQGLQFLIQYYNGEERAKGNILERFSAQQFPDLHSELNLSSLELGDSALYFCASSVEWVNEQFFGPGTRLTVL.

The rearrangement links TRBV10-3 to TRBJ2-5; D is unresolved. This CDR3 contains 14 residues. Trimming took off 8 bases at V and 0 bases at J, with 13 bases between the two ends. The V gene's germline CDR1 is ENHRY and CDR2 SYGVKD. The CDR3 loop reads CAIGRRPDQETQYF. The CDR3 nucleotides are TGTGCCATCGGCCGGCGACCAGACCAAGAGACCCAGTACTTC.

V gene TRBV28 combines with J gene TRBJ1-4; 8 bases agree with TRBD1. V lost 2 bases and J lost 3; bases outside the gene matches: 5. CDR3 length equals 16 residues. Germline V CDR1 and CDR2: MDHEN, SYDVKM. The CDR3 DNA sequence: TGTGCCAGCAGTTTAGTTGGACAGGGCTCTAATGAAAAACTGTTTTTT. This sequence encodes CASSLVGQGSNEKLFF.

This chain uses TRBV2 with TRBJ2-2; D gene uncertain. CDR3 length equals 14 residues. V was cut by 6 bases and J by 3 bases, with 11 bases left in between. Germline CDR1 and CDR2: SNHLY and FYNNEI. CDR3 region: CASRWAGHTGELFF. CDR3 in DNA: TGTGCCAGCAGATGGGCAGGACACACCGGGGAGCTGTTTTTT.

The chain recombines TRBV28 with TRBJ1-4; D is possibly TRBD1 (5 bases). V gave up 2 bases and J gave up 2 bases, with 12 bases separating them. CDR3 length equals 16 residues. Germline V gives CDR1 MDHEN, CDR2 SYDVKM. The CDR3, as DNA: TGTGCCAGCAGTTTAGGCTCCAGGGCTACTAATGAAAAACTGTTTTTT. Translated: CASSLGSRATNEKLFF.

V is TRBV2 and J is TRBJ2-7; 12 bases agree with TRBD2. The CDR3 spans 15 residues. V shed 7 bases, J shed 3 bases, and the junction held 7 bases outside the gene matches. From germline, CDR1 is SNHLY and CDR2 FYNNEI. Here the CDR3 reads CASTKTSGSLYEQYF. The CDR3 DNA reads TGTGCCAGCACCAAGACTAGCGGGAGTCTCTACGAGCAGTACTTC.

This chain connects TRBV6-1 to TRBJ1-1; D gene ambiguous. The CDR3 runs 16 residues. Germline V gene sequence: CDR1 MNHNS, CDR2 SASEGT. V shed 2 bases and J shed 1 base, with 14 bases lying between them. CDR3 nucleotide sequence: TGTGCCAGCAGTGAACGACCGACGGACCAGAACACTGAAGCTTTCTTT. Residues: CASSERPTDQNTEAFF.

The table lists this clone with a count of one. The chain couples TRBV15 to TRBJ2-3, with TRBD2 matching over 11 bases. J lost 5 bases, V lost 1 base, and 5 bases had no gene match. The length of the CDR3 is 16 residues. Germline CDR1 and CDR2: LNHNV and YYDKDF (reference sequence). In DNA form, the CDR3 reads TGTGCCACCAGCAGAGCCGGGACTAGCGGTGAAGATACGCAGTATTTT. Translation gives CATSRAGTSGEDTQYF. The full variable domain, with the rest looked up from reference TRBV15 and TRBJ2-3, is DAMVIQNPRYQVTQFGKPVTLSCSQTLNHNVMYWYQQKSSQAPKLLFHYYDKDFNNEADTPDNFQSRRPNTSFCFLDIRSPGLGDTAMYLCATSRAGTSGEDTQYFGPGTRLTVL.

Only a few counts were recorded for this clone. The CDR3 sequence: CASSLRGQPSGTEAFF. In DNA form, the CDR3 reads TGTGCCAGCAGTCTCCGGGGACAGCCCTCGGGCACTGAAGCTTTCTTT. V gene TRBV28 combines with J gene TRBJ1-1; 7 bases line up with TRBD1. Germline V lookup: CDR1 MDHEN, CDR2 SYDVKM. V dropped 5 bases and J dropped 4; count of bases not matched to a gene: 13. CDR3 length equals 16 residues.

V gene TRBV18 combines with J gene TRBJ2-1, with TRBD2 matching over 12 bases. The J segment lost 6 bases and the V segment lost 5 bases, leaving 2 bases of the junction unmatched. Per germline, CDR1 KGHSH and CDR2 LQKENI. The CDR3 runs 14 residues. The CDR3 sequence: CASSASGGANEQFF. For the CDR3, the DNA is TGTGCCAGCTCAGCTAGCGGGGGGGCCAATGAGCAGTTCTTC.

In DNA, the CDR3 is TGTGCCAGCAGTGAAAATTCGGACAGGTTCAGGGGCTACACCTTC. Its translation is CASSENSDRFRGYTF. The chain couples TRBV2 to TRBJ1-2; 7 nucleotides match TRBD1. The CDR3 loop spans 15 amino acids. Trimming removed 2 bases from V and 8 bases from J; junction bases left unmatched: 11. Per the germline V gene, CDR1 is SNHLY and CDR2 is FYNNEI.

V is TRBV4-1 and J is TRBJ2-7, with a weak D call TRBD1 (6 bases). Germline loops: CDR1 MGHRA, CDR2 YSYEKL. This CDR3 has 14 amino acids. V was clipped by 3 bases and J by 3 bases, with 12 bases between them. CDR3 residues: CASSHNQGSYEQYF. CDR3 DNA sequence: TGCGCCAGCAGCCACAATCAGGGGAGCTACGAGCAGTACTTC.

This clone has a single count. V usage is TRBV7-6 and J usage is TRBJ2-3, with 9 nucleotides matching TRBD1. This CDR3 is built from 15 residues. Unmatched junction bases numbered 6, after V lost 5 bases and J lost 3 bases. Germline lookup yields CDR1 SGHVS and CDR2 FNYEAQ. CDR3 residues: CASSPRDRATDTQYF. CDR3 nucleotide sequence: TGTGCCAGCAGCCCGAGGGACAGGGCAACAGATACGCAGTATTTT.

The rearrangement links TRBV24-1 to TRBJ2-5, with TRBD2 identical over 12 bases. Germline lookup yields CDR1 KGHDR and CDR2 SFDVKD. This CDR3 region has 16 residues. V lost 5 bases, J lost 0 bases, and 3 bases stayed unmatched. The CDR3 loop is CATSGRLAGDQETQYF. CDR3 bases: TGTGCCACCAGTGGCCGACTAGCGGGAGACCAAGAGACCCAGTACTTC.

This chain connects TRBV6-5 to TRBJ2-5; D gene uncertain. Germline CDR1 reads MNHEY; CDR2 reads SVGAGI. The ends were cut back, 4 bases at V and 5 bases at J, with 11 bases in the middle. The CDR3 totals 13 residues. This CDR3 is CASSSLTRETQYF. The DNA for the CDR3 is TGTGCCAGCAGTTCCCTGACCAGGGAGACCCAGTACTTC.

The chain recombines TRBV2 with TRBJ2-3, with 8 positions matching TRBD2. The CDR3 is 13 residues long. V dropped 7 bases and J dropped 2; count of bases not matched to a gene: 2. Germline lookup yields CDR1 SNHLY and CDR2 FYNNEI. In DNA, the CDR3 is TGTGCCAGCATTAGCGGGGTCACAGATACGCAGTATTTT. It encodes CASISGVTDTQYF.

The V and J genes are TRBV23-1 and TRBJ2-1; 7 nucleotides align to TRBD1. TRBV23-1 is an ORF for which the function is uncertain. J gave up 0 bases and V 7 bases, and 18 bases lay outside the gene matches. CDR3 length: 19 amino acids. The CDR3 protein is CASTSGTEPTSGSYNEQFF. The CDR3 bases are TGCGCCAGCACCTCCGGGACAGAGCCAACCTCTGGCTCCTACAATGAGCAGTTCTTC.

The V call is TRBV18, the J call TRBJ2-3; TRBD1 agrees at 9 bases. Trimming removed 3 bases from V and 3 bases from J; junction bases left unmatched: 7. The CDR3 has 16 amino acids. Germline V gene sequence: CDR1 KGHSH, CDR2 LQKENI. The DNA of the CDR3 is TGTGCCAGCTCACCGGGACAGGGAAGAGGGACAGATACGCAGTATTTT. Encoded protein: CASSPGQGRGTDTQYF. Filled out from reference TRBV18 and TRBJ2-3, the complete variable domain reads NAGVMQNPRHLVRRRGQEARLRCSPMKGHSHVYWYRQLPEEGLKFMVYLQKENIIDESGMPKERFSAEFPKEGPSILRIQQVVRGDSAAYFCASSPGQGRGTDTQYFGPGTRLTVL.

The J gene is TRBJ2-1, the V gene TRBV27; 8 bases are a match to TRBD1. The CDR3 extends over 14 amino acids. Trimming at V came to 6 bases and at J to 6 bases, leaving 7 bases not matched to a gene. In germline, CDR1 is MNHEY, CDR2 SMNVEV (reference sequence). The CDR3 DNA reads as TGTGCCAGCAGGCCACAGGGGGGAGGCAATGAGCAGTTCTTC. Protein sequence: CASRPQGGGNEQFF.

In nucleotides, the CDR3 is TGTGCCAGCAGCGAAGTGGCCAGGGTGACTTCTGGAAACACCATATATTTT. Residues: CASSEVARVTSGNTIYF. V usage is TRBV4-2 and J usage is TRBJ1-3; tentative D call: TRBD1 (5 bases). From germline, CDR1 is LGHNA and CDR2 YNFKEQ. Trimming removed 5 bases from V and 1 base from J, with 18 bases in between. The CDR3 length is 17 residues.

This clone came up once. The chain joins TRBV5-6 to TRBJ1-1; TRBD1 agrees at 8 bases. V was clipped by 2 bases and J by 3 bases; unmatched bases: 9. The length of the CDR3 is 16 residues. Per germline, CDR1 SGHDT and CDR2 YYEEEE. This CDR3 is CASSFLSQGADTEAFF. The CDR3 DNA sequence: TGTGCCAGCAGCTTCTTATCTCAGGGGGCGGACACTGAAGCTTTCTTT.

The chain has TRBV28 and TRBJ2-2, with no clear D. Trimming removed 4 bases from V and 7 bases from J, with 10 bases in between. The germline V gene encodes CDR1 MDHEN and CDR2 SYDVKM. This CDR3 is 13 amino acids long. The CDR3 sequence is CASSSLTGGELFF. The CDR3, as DNA: TGTGCCAGCAGTTCCCTTACCGGCGGGGAGCTGTTTTTT.

The chain uses TRBV5-1 and TRBJ1-6; D is perhaps TRBD1 (5 bases). The CDR3 is 15 residues long. Germline-derived CDR1 and CDR2 are SGHRS and YFSETQ. The V and J ends lost 1 base and 5 bases respectively, with 10 bases between them. CDR3 in DNA: TGCGCCAGCAGCTTGCGGGGGGACGATAATTCACCCCTCCACTTT. Amino acid sequence: CASSLRGDDNSPLHF.

The chain carries TRBV12-3 or TRBV12-4 and TRBJ2-7; D remains ambiguous. V gave up 4 bases and J gave up 1 base, with 8 bases separating them. CDR3 length: 13 residues. CDR3 sequence (DNA): TGTGCCAGCAGTTCCGGCCTTTCCTACGAGCAGTACTTC. It translates to CASSSGLSYEQYF.

The chain employs TRBV7-9 and TRBJ1-1; TRBD1 matches 7 bases. This CDR3 comprises 15 residues. Unmatched junction bases numbered 6, after V lost 5 bases and J lost 0 bases. The germline gives CDR1 SEHNR, CDR2 FQNEAQ (reference sequence). The DNA for the CDR3 is TGTGCCAGCAGCGCATCAGGGGGTTTGAACACTGAAGCTTTCTTT. This gives the protein CASSASGGLNTEAFF.